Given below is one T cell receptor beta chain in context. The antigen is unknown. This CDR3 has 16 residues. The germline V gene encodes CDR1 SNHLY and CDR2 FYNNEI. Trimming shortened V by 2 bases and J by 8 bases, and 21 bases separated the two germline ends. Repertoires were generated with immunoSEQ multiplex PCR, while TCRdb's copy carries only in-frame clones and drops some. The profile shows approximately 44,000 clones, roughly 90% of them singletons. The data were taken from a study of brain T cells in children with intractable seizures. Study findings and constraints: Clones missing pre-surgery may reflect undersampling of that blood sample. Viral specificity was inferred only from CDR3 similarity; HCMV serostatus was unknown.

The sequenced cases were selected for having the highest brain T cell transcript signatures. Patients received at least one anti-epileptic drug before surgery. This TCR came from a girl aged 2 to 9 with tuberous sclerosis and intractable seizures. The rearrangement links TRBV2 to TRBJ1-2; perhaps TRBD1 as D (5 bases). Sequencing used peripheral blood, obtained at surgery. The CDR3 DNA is TGTGCCAGCAGTGAATTTGCCGGGGCTGGGGCGATGGGCTACACCTTC. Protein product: CASSEFAGAGAMGYTF.